This T cell receptor (beta chain) was captured by sequencing in a study of blood T cells in healthy people across ages. Notes on the study in general: Naive CD4+ cells and diversity were both higher in long-lived donors than in aged donors.

As concerns this clonotype: Its matching antigen is unknown.

The sample, 7.5 to 10 milliliters of peripheral blood, was drawn from each donor. Trimming took 6 bases from V and 4 from J, leaving 15 bases between them. This CDR3 has 14 residues. Germline CDR1 is MDHEN and CDR2 is SYDVKM. Combining a sample-barcoded 5' primer with a J-beta primer mix, a second PCR ran for roughly 6 to 11 cycles. TCRdb passed the 5' RACE reads through MiXCR, listing each CDR3 protein once. The repertoire consists of some 1.6 million distinct CDR3 sequences, with almost 35% occurring once and the leading ten covering approximately 10%. This chain connects TRBV28 to TRBJ2-5; D tentatively fits TRBD1 or TRBD2 (5 bases each). Sequencing input: blood. This sequence was found in a woman aged 30 to 39 in good health. As DNA, the CDR3 is TGTGCCAGCAGCTACGACAGAGGGGCAGAGACCCAGTACTTC. Protein: CASSYDRGAETQYF.